This T cell receptor beta chain was recorded in a study of blood T cell repertoires in COVID-19. The CDR3 extends over 16 amino acids. The junction had 11 bases not matched to a gene; V was cut back by 3 bases and J by 8 bases. Germline V gene lookup returns CDR1 KGHDR and CDR2 SFDVKD. Recruits, aged about 18 to 89 years, lived in 20 to 30 US areas. This table comes from immunoSEQ multiplex PCR, and its TCRdb copy is limited to in-frame clones, with some not included. Of about 200,000 clones listed, around 92% are singletons. The source is a woman aged 18-29 years who had recovered from COVID-19. This chain connects TRBV24-1 to TRBJ2-1; 8 bases line up with TRBD2. The specimen was PBMCs or T cells enriched from blood (not recorded which). The CDR3 here is CATSDPRGGLLDEQFF. The CDR3 nucleotides are TGTGCCACCAGTGATCCCCGGGGGGGCCTTCTCGATGAGCAGTTCTTC.